The present T cell receptor beta chain was sequenced within a study of T cell responses to AZD1222 COVID-19 vaccine. Study-level findings and limits: Researchers report vaccine-associated CD4 TCRs spanning spike, with dominance at 160-218 and 743-854. Targeting of unmutated variant regions was reportedly seen in nearly half of spike-specific TCRs. Spike-specific TCR repertoires showed rising breadth and depth after two AZD1222 doses.

V shed 6 bases, J shed 4 bases, and the junction held 6 bases outside the gene matches. The CDR3 has 15 residues. CDR1 MNHEY and CDR2 SVGAGI come from the germline V gene. Turning to this clone: The antigen is not known.

Only in-frame clones appear in the TCRdb table, and some are missing; sequencing was by immunoSEQ multiplex PCR. The sample lists more than 80,000 clones, approximately 92% occurring once. The source is an adult who received the AZD1222 COVID-19 vaccine. Specimen: peripheral blood, collected 28 days after the second AZD1222 dose. This chain connects TRBV6-5 to TRBJ2-1; 10 nucleotides match TRBD1. The CDR3 protein is CASSSGTGDYNEQFF. In DNA form, the CDR3 reads TGTGCCAGCAGCTCCGGGACAGGGGATTACAATGAGCAGTTCTTC.